One and the same sample provided the 18 T cell receptor beta chains below, sequenced in a study of Ad26.COV2.S vaccination and SARS-CoV-2 variants (dated by TCRdb to the early 2020s). This sample's treatment or condition label indicates: about 20 received Ad26.COV2.S at low or high dose, single or two shots; a few received placebo; per-sample allocation not given. Repertoires of vaccine and placebo recipients were sequenced from samples taken on day 63 after the first injection. Library method: the immunoSEQ multiplex PCR assay. TCRdb obtained this table from immuneACCESS and retained in-frame rearrangements with V and J assigned. These tables miss some clones; where compared with another copy, unresolved V genes account for less than half of the shortfall, and the remainder is unexplained. The sample records around 500,000 clones, 70% to 90% of which are singletons. The ten most abundant clones make up 1.5% to 2% of the sample.

The sample consisted of peripheral blood, taken in a trial of Ad26.COV2.S vaccine versus placebo. The receptor set was obtained from a person aged 18-65 years who received the Ad26.COV2.S COVID-19 vaccine or a placebo.

The CDR3 protein is CASSIQGRNEQFF. The CDR3 region has the DNA TGCGCCAGCAGCATACAGGGTAGAAATGAGCAGTTCTTC. The chain has TRBV5-1 and TRBJ2-1, with D perhaps TRBD1 (6 bases). V lost 4 bases and J 7 bases, leaving 12 bases between the germline ends. CDR3 length: 13 amino acids. Germline lookup yields CDR1 SGHRS and CDR2 YFSETQ.

V and J are TRBV7-8 and TRBJ2-3; the D gene is possibly TRBD2 (6 bases). The length of the CDR3 is 15 residues. Trimming removed 7 bases from V and 2 bases from J, with 16 bases in between. Germline V gene data show CDR1 as SGHVS and CDR2 as FQNEAQ. The DNA of the CDR3 is TGTGCCAGCAACAAGCGGGCCTCAAACACAGATACGCAGTATTTT. This codes for CASNKRASNTDTQYF.

The chain has TRBV3-1 (or the pseudogene TRBV3-2) and TRBJ2-3; D is unclear. Germline assignment: CDR1 LGHDT and CDR2 YNNKEL (reference sequence). Trimming cost V 4 bases and J 2 bases, with 13 bases left between them. The CDR3 sequence is 15 residues long. The chain's CDR3 is CASSPTVGHTDTQYF. The CDR3 nucleotides read TGTGCCAGCAGCCCGACCGTCGGGCACACAGATACGCAGTATTTT.

The V call is TRBV27, the J call TRBJ2-7; D might be TRBD1 (5 bases). Germline CDR1 is MNHEY and CDR2 is SMNVEV (reference sequence). V lost 2 bases, J lost 6 bases, and 8 bases lay in between. This CDR3 has 12 amino acids. The CDR3 region is CASSLPGLEQYF. The CDR3 DNA reads TGTGCCAGCAGTTTACCAGGGCTCGAGCAGTACTTC.

The chain carries TRBV19 and TRBJ2-1, with TRBD2 identical over 8 bases. The CDR3 has 17 amino acids. V dropped 3 bases and J dropped 7; count of bases not matched to a gene: 14. Germline-derived CDR1 and CDR2 are LNHDA and SQIVND (reference sequence). The CDR3: CASSMSRGGGHRNEQFF. CDR3 coding DNA: TGTGCCAGTAGTATGTCCCGGGGGGGAGGGCATAGAAATGAGCAGTTCTTC.

The chain links TRBV15 to TRBJ2-7; 14 bases fit TRBD2. The CDR3 runs to 17 residues. CDR1 and CDR2 from the germline V gene are LNHNV and YYDKDF (reference sequence). V lost 5 bases to trimming and J lost 3 bases; unmatched junction nucleotides: 9. The CDR3 region is CATSDRLAGGGGYEQYF. CDR3 DNA sequence: TGTGCCACCAGCGATAGACTAGCGGGAGGGGGAGGCTACGAGCAGTACTTC.

The chain links TRBV18 to TRBJ2-7, with TRBD1 matching over 8 bases. With V trimmed by 4 bases and J by 1 base, 3 bases remained unmatched. The CDR3 totals 14 residues. Per germline, CDR1 KGHSH and CDR2 LQKENI. The CDR3 here is CASSRTGPSYEQYF. Written as DNA, the CDR3 is TGTGCCAGCTCACGGACAGGGCCTTCCTACGAGCAGTACTTC.

The rearrangement joins TRBV4-1 to TRBJ2-1; D remains ambiguous. V gave up 4 bases and J gave up 0 bases, with 10 bases separating them. CDR1 and CDR2 from the germline V gene are MGHRA and YSYEKL. The CDR3 sequence is 15 residues long. The CDR3: CASSPALSSYNEQFF. The CDR3 DNA follows: TGCGCCAGCAGCCCAGCATTGAGCTCCTACAATGAGCAGTTCTTC.

The chain recombines TRBV28 with TRBJ2-3, with D perhaps TRBD2 (6 bases). The V end lost 3 bases, the J end lost 0 bases, and 10 bases lay between the germline ends. In germline, CDR1 is MDHEN, CDR2 SYDVKM. This CDR3 is built from 15 residues. The CDR3 reads CASSLSGSSTDTQYF. In nucleotides, the CDR3 is TGTGCCAGCAGTTTGAGCGGGTCTAGCACAGATACGCAGTATTTT.

The rearrangement uses TRBV12-3 or TRBV12-4 and TRBJ2-1, with a possible D match to TRBD2 (6 bases). Trimming pared 6 bases from V and 8 bases from J, leaving 14 bases between. The CDR3 spans 13 residues. For the CDR3, the DNA is TGTGCCAGCAGCCATAATCTAGCGCATGAGCAGTTCTTC. The encoded protein is CASSHNLAHEQFF.

The chain employs TRBV12-3 or TRBV12-4 and TRBJ1-3; no firm D call. V lost 6 bases, J lost 0 bases, and 6 bases lay in between. The CDR3 spans 13 residues. The CDR3 DNA follows: TGTGCCAGCAGCCGAATCTCTGGAAACACCATATATTTT. This codes for CASSRISGNTIYF.

The V gene is TRBV24-1, the J gene TRBJ2-5; D is unresolved. The CDR3 has 14 residues. V was clipped by 4 bases and J by 7 bases, with 15 bases between them. Germline V gives CDR1 KGHDR, CDR2 SFDVKD. The CDR3 loop reads CATSETTRPGTQYF. DNA for the CDR3: TGTGCCACCAGTGAGACCACACGCCCGGGGACCCAGTACTTC.

The chain recombines TRBV18 with TRBJ1-3; the D gene is possibly TRBD1 (5 bases). Between the trimmed V and J ends, which lost 3 bases and 0 bases, there was a span of 9 bases. This CDR3 spans 15 amino acids. Germline V gene data show CDR1 as KGHSH and CDR2 as LQKENI. The CDR3 bases are TGTGCCAGCTCACCCCAAGGGGCCTCTGGAAACACCATATATTTT. Encoded protein: CASSPQGASGNTIYF.

J is TRBJ2-1 and V is TRBV10-3; 10 nucleotides agree with TRBD2. V dropped 7 bases and J dropped 0; count of bases not matched to a gene: 12. Germline V lookup: CDR1 ENHRY, CDR2 SYGVKD. The CDR3 runs 18 residues. CDR3 residues: CAITPRGSSGGSYNEQFF. The CDR3 coding sequence is TGTGCCATCACTCCGAGAGGGTCTAGCGGGGGCTCCTACAATGAGCAGTTCTTC.

This rearrangement joins TRBV7-2 to TRBJ2-7, with 8 bases matching TRBD1. The CDR3 spans 13 residues. V was pared by 4 bases and J by 3 bases, with 2 bases of the junction left unmatched. Germline CDR1 is SGHTA and CDR2 is FQGNSA. CDR3 sequence reads: CASSSRGLYEQYF. In DNA, the CDR3 is TGTGCCAGCAGCTCCAGGGGGCTCTACGAGCAGTACTTC.

This rearrangement joins TRBV20-1 to TRBJ1-1; no definite D call. In germline, CDR1 is DFQATT, CDR2 SNEGSKA (reference sequence). Trimming stripped 3 bases from V and 2 bases from J, with 13 bases between. The CDR3 covers 14 residues. The CDR3 reads CSASEPTINTEAFF. CDR3 in DNA: TGCAGTGCTAGTGAGCCTACTATAAACACTGAAGCTTTCTTT.

A single count supports this clone. The sample contains more than one DNA sequence encoding this CDR3. The rearrangement links TRBV28 to TRBJ2-2; D remains ambiguous. Germline-derived CDR1 and CDR2 are MDHEN and SYDVKM. V was pared by 5 bases and J by 5 bases, with 6 bases between. This CDR3 spans 12 amino acids. The CDR3 here is CASSLLTGELFF. The CDR3 DNA reads TGTGCCAGCAGTCTTCTTACCGGGGAGCTGTTTTTT. Supplemented by reference TRBV28 and TRBJ2-2, the full variable domain reads DVKVTQSSRYLVKRTGEKVFLECVQDMDHENMFWYRQDPGLGLRLIYFSYDVKMKEKGDIPEGYSVSREKKERFSLILESASTNQTSMYLCASSLLTGELFFGEGSRLTVL.

This chain joins TRBV6-2 or TRBV6-3 and TRBJ2-7; no definite D call. Deletions cut 2 bases from V and 7 bases from J, with 6 bases between. The CDR3 has 11 amino acids. Germline CDR1 reads MNHEY; CDR2 reads SVGEGT. CDR3 protein: CASSYGKEQYF. As DNA, the CDR3 is TGTGCCAGCAGTTACGGGAAGGAGCAGTACTTC.